This T cell receptor (beta chain) was identified in a study of CD8+CD57+ T cells in acquired aplastic anemia. Across the whole study: The sorted CD4+ and CD8+ cells yielded an average around 3 ug of DNA. Study outcomes and limitations: With respect to CD8+ Simpson's diversity, patients and controls did not differ significantly. About 30 CD8+ CDR3 sequences occurred in both the patients and the controls.

CD8+CD57+ cell expansion had been shown by flow cytometry in patients chosen for sequencing. Patients, without exception, had severe acquired aplastic anemia. This clonotype was counted at least ten times. Its antigen remains unknown. Germline CDR1 is LGHNA and CDR2 is YSLEER. This CDR3 is 16 amino acids long. V was pared by 1 base and J by 2 bases, with 13 bases between. Genomic DNA, the template, was used for profiling of the TCR beta VDJ and CDR3. One entry per CDR3 protein results from TCRdb running MiXCR on the reads. Altogether under 150,000 distinct CDR3 sequences are present, approximately 36% being singletons, with the ten largest covering approximately 2.6%.

Sequenced: sorted CD4+, CD8+, or CD8+CD57+ T cells (not recorded which) from PBMCs. J is TRBJ2-3 and V is TRBV4-3; D tentatively reads TRBD1 or TRBD2 (5 bases each). The source is a human donor with aplastic anemia. CDR3 loop: CASSQVDRGPTDTQYF. CDR3 bases: TGCGCCAGCAGCCAAGTGGATCGGGGCCCCACAGATACGCAGTATTTT.